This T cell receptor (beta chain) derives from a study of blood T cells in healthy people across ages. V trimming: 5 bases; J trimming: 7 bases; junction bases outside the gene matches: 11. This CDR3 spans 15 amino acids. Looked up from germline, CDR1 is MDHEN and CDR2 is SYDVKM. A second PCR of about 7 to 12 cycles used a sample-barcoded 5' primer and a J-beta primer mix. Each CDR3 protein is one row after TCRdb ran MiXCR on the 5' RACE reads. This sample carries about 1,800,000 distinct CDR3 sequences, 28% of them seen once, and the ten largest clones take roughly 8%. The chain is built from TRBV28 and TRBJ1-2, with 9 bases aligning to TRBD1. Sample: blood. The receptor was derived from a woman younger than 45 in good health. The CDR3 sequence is CASSETGTGPGGYTF. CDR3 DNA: TGTGCCAGCAGTGAGACCGGGACAGGGCCAGGTGGCTACACCTTC.